Listed below are T cell receptor beta chains from one sample, sequenced in a study of Ad26.COV2.S vaccination and SARS-CoV-2 variants. The repertoire was sequenced with immunoSEQ multiplex PCR; TCRdb's copy has only in-frame clones and lacks some. The data show about 470,000 clones, with about 90% seen just once and under 4.5% held by the top ten. The sequencing here drew on peripheral blood, taken in a trial of Ad26.COV2.S vaccine versus placebo. Every receptor here comes from a person between 18 and 60 years old who received the Ad26.COV2.S COVID-19 vaccine or a placebo. The CDR3 runs from the conserved cysteine through the conserved F or W. A D gene is named only where the DNA matches it firmly. Some rows have no size entry. The others give once, few or many, or a class for an expanded clone.

clone size	CDR3 length	D gene	J gene	V gene	CDR3 protein	CDR3 DNA
.	14	.	TRBJ1-5	TRBV7-8	CASSLVFLRQPQHF	TGTGCCAGCAGCTTAGTATTTCTCCGTCAGCCCCAGCATTTT
once	13	.	TRBJ1-1	TRBV15	CATSGGVNTEAFF	TGTGCCACCAGCGGGGGGGTGAACACTGAAGCTTTCTTT
once	14	TRBD1	TRBJ1-4	TRBV30	CAWRRGDRDEKLFF	TGTGCCTGGAGGAGGGGTGACAGGGATGAAAAACTGTTTTTT
.	16	TRBD1	TRBJ2-2	TRBV29-1	CSVFLMGQGVIGELFF	TGCAGCGTTTTTCTGATGGGACAGGGAGTTATCGGGGAGCTGTTTTTT
.	15	.	TRBJ1-6	TRBV7-2	CASAREGNLGSPLHF	TGTGCCAGCGCGCGGGAGGGGAACCTCGGTTCACCCCTCCACTTT
.	13	.	TRBJ2-2	TRBV19	CATRGLGTGELFF	TGTGCCACGAGGGGGTTGGGGACCGGGGAGCTGTTTTTT
.	14	.	TRBJ1-1	TRBV6-2/TRBV6-3	CASSYSQVSTEAFF	TGTGCCAGCAGTTACTCGCAGGTATCCACTGAAGCTTTCTTT
.	19	.	TRBJ1-6	TRBV7-6	CASSPRDTREAVVHSPLHF	TGTGCCAGCAGCCCCCGGGATACGAGGGAGGCTGTCGTGCATTCACCCCTCCACTTT
.	16	.	TRBJ2-5	TRBV6-2/TRBV6-3	CASSYSTSGGGETQYF	TGTGCCAGCAGTTACTCTACCAGTGGGGGTGGTGAGACCCAGTACTTC
.	11	.	TRBJ2-1	TRBV5-1	CASSTGIPQFF	TGCGCCAGCAGCACCGGGATTCCCCAGTTCTTC
.	13	.	TRBJ1-1	TRBV30	CAWSVEGPTEAFF	TGTGCCTGGAGTGTGGAGGGACCCACTGAAGCTTTCTTT
few	13	.	TRBJ1-5	TRBV27	CASSLRRSQPQHF	TGTGCCAGCAGTTTACGAAGATCTCAGCCCCAGCATTTT
once	12	.	TRBJ2-3	TRBV7-9	CASSEQVDTQYF	TGTGCCAGCAGCGAACAGGTGGATACGCAGTATTTT
.	14	TRBD1	TRBJ1-1	TRBV23-1	CASSQAGQNGAAFF	TGCGCCAGCAGTCAAGCGGGACAGAATGGAGCGGCTTTCTTT
.	15	TRBD1	TRBJ2-7	TRBV4-2	CASSQAPGQVYEQYF	TGTGCCAGCAGCCAAGCGCCCGGACAGGTCTACGAGCAGTACTTC
.	16	TRBD1	TRBJ1-5	TRBV28	CASSLWTGQGNQPQHF	TGTGCCAGCAGTTTATGGACGGGACAGGGAAATCAGCCCCAGCATTTT
.	15	TRBD1	TRBJ2-1	TRBV19	CASSAGTGTYNEQFF	TGTGCCAGTAGTGCCGGGACAGGGACCTACAATGAGCAGTTCTTC
.	15	TRBD2	TRBJ2-7	TRBV5-4	CASSSPAGGPYEQYF	TGTGCCAGCAGCTCCCCCGCGGGAGGGCCGTACGAGCAGTACTTC
.	14	.	TRBJ2-1	TRBV27	CASSFGSIYNEQFF	TGTGCCAGCAGTTTTGGGAGCATCTACAATGAGCAGTTCTTC
.	19	TRBD2	TRBJ2-2	TRBV11-3	CASSLLGLAGPPNTGELFF	TGTGCCAGCAGCCTCCTGGGACTAGCGGGGCCCCCGAACACCGGGGAGCTGTTTTTT
.	14	.	TRBJ1-4	TRBV6-2/TRBV6-3	CASSYSRLREKLFF	TGTGCCAGCAGTTACTCAAGGTTGCGGGAAAAACTGTTTTTT
.	13	.	TRBJ1-6	TRBV14	CASSQQWVSPLHF	TGTGCCAGCAGCCAGCAGTGGGTGTCACCCCTCCACTTT
.	12	.	TRBJ1-6	TRBV5-6	CASSLTGSPLHF	TGTGCCAGCAGCTTAACTGGTTCACCCCTCCACTTT
.	16	.	TRBJ2-1	TRBV3-1/TRBV3-2	CASSQRGVGAYNEQFF	TGTGCCAGCAGCCAAAGGGGGGTCGGGGCCTACAATGAGCAGTTCTTC
.	18	TRBD2	TRBJ2-1	TRBV5-8	CATEIYYREGGSYNEQFF	TGTGCCACCGAAATCTACTACCGGGAGGGCGGTTCCTACAATGAGCAGTTCTTC
.	13	.	TRBJ2-7	TRBV10-3	CAISELASYEQYF	TGTGCCATCAGTGAATTAGCCTCCTACGAGCAGTACTTC
once	17	TRBD2	TRBJ2-7	TRBV15	CATSRVPSSGPSYEQYF	TGTGCCACCAGCAGAGTCCCCTCTAGCGGGCCTTCCTACGAGCAGTACTTC
.	14	.	TRBJ2-2	TRBV27	CASSLEVSAGELFF	TGTGCCAGCAGTTTAGAGGTGTCGGCCGGGGAGCTGTTTTTT
.	15	.	TRBJ1-2	TRBV27	CASSFGPDLFYGYTF	TGTGCCAGCAGTTTTGGGCCAGATCTCTTCTATGGCTACACCTTC
.	14	.	TRBJ1-1	TRBV7-2	CASSLAGLITEAFF	TGTGCCAGCAGCTTAGCGGGACTCATCACTGAAGCTTTCTTT
.	18	TRBD2	TRBJ2-7	TRBV5-1	CASRLWELAGVHSYEQYF	TGCGCCAGCAGACTATGGGAACTAGCGGGAGTCCACTCCTACGAGCAGTACTTC
.	12	.	TRBJ2-7	TRBV2	CASTGGSYEQYF	TGTGCCAGCACTGGGGGGTCCTACGAGCAGTACTTC
.	14	.	TRBJ2-5	TRBV9	CASSVAHRSETQYF	TGTGCCAGCAGCGTAGCTCACAGATCTGAGACCCAGTACTTC
.	16	TRBD2	TRBJ2-2	TRBV4-3	CASSQDRGGDTGELFF	TGCGCCAGCAGCCAAGATCGGGGAGGGGACACCGGGGAGCTGTTTTTT
.	14	.	TRBJ1-2	TRBV28	CASISVGSFDGYTF	TGTGCCAGCATTTCGGTAGGGTCGTTTGATGGCTACACCTTC
once	14	.	TRBJ1-2	TRBV5-1	CASSQLSGNYGYTF	TGCGCCAGCAGCCAACTCTCCGGGAACTATGGCTACACCTTC
.	15	TRBD1	TRBJ2-5	TRBV24-1	CATSDLRDSQETQYF	TGTGCCACCAGTGATCTCCGGGACAGCCAAGAGACCCAGTACTTC
.	14	.	TRBJ2-7	TRBV9	CASSSQAGPYEQYF	TGTGCCAGCAGCTCCCAAGCGGGCCCTTACGAGCAGTACTTC
.	16	.	TRBJ2-2	TRBV6-2/TRBV6-3	CASSYIQDTATGELFF	TGTGCCAGCAGTTACATACAGGACACGGCCACTGGGGAGCTGTTTTTT
.	13	.	TRBJ2-3	TRBV5-1	CASSLSGSDTQYF	TGCGCCAGCAGCTTGTCAGGATCAGATACGCAGTATTTT